These T cell receptor beta chains were read from a single sample in a study of shared clonotypes between healthy human individuals. TCRdb's table, derived via immunoSEQ multiplex PCR, lists solely in-frame clones and lacks some. Counted here are fewer than 1.6 million clones, less than 99% occurring once; the ten biggest clones make up roughly 0.36%. Input material: naive CD4+ T cells sorted from blood. The receptors were gathered from a young man in good health. Each CDR3 is given with its conserved first and last residue. A D gene is named only where the DNA matches it firmly. Only part of the rows carry a size: once, few, many, or a class if the clone is expanded.

J gene,clone size,V gene,D gene,CDR3 DNA,CDR3 protein
TRBJ2-7,-,TRBV2,-,TGTGCCAGCAGTGAAGGGAACAGGCCCTCCTACGAGCAGTACTTC,CASSEGNRPSYEQYF
TRBJ2-5,-,TRBV15,-,TGTGCCACCAGCAACTCCAGGGAGACCCAGTACTTC,CATSNSRETQYF
TRBJ2-3,-,TRBV29-1,-,TGCAGCGTAAATTGGGACGGTATCTTCACAGATACGCAGTATTTT,CSVNWDGIFTDTQYF
TRBJ2-3,-,TRBV4-1,-,TGCGCCAGCAGCCTCCGCGTTAGAAATACGCAGTATTTT,CASSLRVRNTQYF
TRBJ1-2,-,TRBV30,-,TGTTCGGCCAGGGAGGACTATGGCTACACCTTC,CSAREDYGYTF
TRBJ2-7,once,TRBV7-2,TRBD2,TGTGCCAGCAGCCTAGGTCCGGGACTAGCGGGAGCCGAGCAGTACTTC,CASSLGPGLAGAEQYF
TRBJ2-2,once,TRBV19,-,TGTGCCAGTAGTATCCTTCCGAACACCGGGGAGCTGTTTTTT,CASSILPNTGELFF
TRBJ1-2,-,TRBV5-1,-,TGCGCCAGCAGCGTGGACCGGCCAGGTGGCTACACCTTC,CASSVDRPGGYTF
TRBJ2-3,-,TRBV5-1,TRBD1,TGCGCCAGCAGCACTTACAGGGGAACTAGCACAGATACGCAGTATTTT,CASSTYRGTSTDTQYF
TRBJ1-2,-,TRBV9,TRBD1,TGTGCCAGTCGCTTCCAGGGGGGCGGCTACACCTTC,CASRFQGGGYTF
TRBJ2-1,-,TRBV29-1,TRBD2,TGCAGCGCGCGAGCGGGAGTGGTTTACAATGAGCAGTTCTTC,CSARAGVVYNEQFF
TRBJ2-7,-,TRBV18,-,TGTGCCAGCTCACCAAGGCAAACCGACTACGAGCAGTACTTC,CASSPRQTDYEQYF
TRBJ2-7,-,TRBV18,-,TGTGCCAGCTCACAGGGGGCCTACGAGCAGTACTTC,CASSQGAYEQYF
TRBJ1-2,-,TRBV7-9,TRBD1,TGTGCCAGCAGCTTAGTTGACAGGGGAAGAGGCTACACCTTC,CASSLVDRGRGYTF
TRBJ2-7,-,TRBV28,TRBD1,TGTGCCAGCAGCCCGACGGGACAGGACCCCTACGAGCAGTACTTC,CASSPTGQDPYEQYF
TRBJ1-2,-,TRBV7-2,-,TGTGCCAGCAGCTTAGTCTCGCAGGGGCCTAACTATGGCTACACCTTC,CASSLVSQGPNYGYTF
TRBJ1-5,-,TRBV4-3,-,TGCGCCAGCAGCGTCCGGAGTCAGCCCCAGCATTTT,CASSVRSQPQHF
TRBJ2-2,-,TRBV18,-,TGTGCCAGCTCACCCGGACTTCAGACGAACACCGGGGAGCTGTTTTTT,CASSPGLQTNTGELFF
TRBJ1-1,once,TRBV5-4,-,TGTGCCAGCAGCTTATACGGTTTCCCTGAAGCTTTCTTT,CASSLYGFPEAFF
TRBJ2-7,-,TRBV2,-,TGTGCCAGCAGGGTCCGCGTGGGGGGCTCCTACGAGCAGTACTTC,CASRVRVGGSYEQYF
TRBJ2-7,-,TRBV7-7,TRBD1,TGTGCCAGCAGCTTAGAGTCAGGGGGCGAGCAGTACTTC,CASSLESGGEQYF
TRBJ1-1,-,TRBV28,-,TGTGCCAGCAGTTTAAGTTTTGCAGGGCGGGCTTTCTTT,CASSLSFAGRAFF
TRBJ2-4,-,TRBV29-1,-,TGCAGCGTCCTTTCCCCGGGGACAGCCAAAAACATTCAGTACTTC,CSVLSPGTAKNIQYF
TRBJ1-5,-,TRBV18,-,TGTGCCAGCTCAAAAAGCACGGGGGGCAATCAGCCCCAGCATTTT,CASSKSTGGNQPQHF
TRBJ1-1,once,TRBV25-1,-,TGTGCCAGCAGTGACCCCAGGGAGGGAGACACTGAAGCTTTCTTT,CASSDPREGDTEAFF
TRBJ2-3,-,TRBV9,-,TGTGCCAGCAGCCCCATCGGGGCCCGAACGCAGTATTTT,CASSPIGARTQYF
TRBJ2-7,-,TRBV28,TRBD2,TGTGCCAGCAGTTCCCCTAGCGAGCGGGAGTTCGAGCAGTACTTC,CASSSPSEREFEQYF
TRBJ2-2,-,TRBV9,-,TGTGCCAGCAGCGTAGCACAGAGACACACCGGGGAGCTGTTTTTT,CASSVAQRHTGELFF
TRBJ2-1,-,TRBV9,-,TGTGCCAGCAGCGCGGGGGTTTCCAATGAGCAGTTCTTC,CASSAGVSNEQFF
TRBJ1-1,-,TRBV12-2,-,TGTGCAAGTCGCCCAAGCGCTAGGACAGGACCGGGTTTACCCCTGAACACTGAAGCTTTCTTT,CASRPSARTGPGLPLNTEAFF
TRBJ1-1,-,TRBV12-1,-,TGTGCCAGGTTAGGACAGGGGGACCCGAACACTGAAGCTTTCTTT,CARLGQGDPNTEAFF
TRBJ1-1,-,TRBV15,-,TGTGCCACCAGCAGGGTTGGTGACACTGAAGCTTTCTTT,CATSRVGDTEAFF
TRBJ2-7,-,TRBV5-1,TRBD1,TGCGCCAGCAGCAGGGGACAGAGCTCCTACGAGCAGTACTTC,CASSRGQSSYEQYF
TRBJ2-4,-,TRBV27,-,TGTGCCAGCAGTTTATCGGGCGGGTTAGCCAAAAACATTCAGTACTTC,CASSLSGGLAKNIQYF
TRBJ2-1,-,TRBV6-6,TRBD2,TGTGCCAGCACCCGCGGGAGGGCGGATGAGCAGTTCTTC,CASTRGRADEQFF
TRBJ2-1,once,TRBV18,-,TGTGCCAGCTCACCACGACAAGACAATGAGCAGTTCTTC,CASSPRQDNEQFF